Listed here is a single T cell receptor (beta chain). This record comes from a study of cytomegalovirus exposure and HLA in healthy donors. Looking at the study overall: Early on, a data release was issued that held approximately 78 million unique TCRs from HLA-typed donors. Of all 400 or so donors who were genotyped, roughly 81% belonged to the Caucasian-associated ancestry cluster.

The PCR contained 60 Vbeta and 13 Jbeta primers. Sequencing used immunoSEQ multiplex PCR; TCRdb keeps in-frame clones, though not all of them. The sample has about 190,000 clones, 84% seen once. This CDR3 has 12 amino acids. At the time of sampling, donors were nominally healthy, though unrecorded immune exposures were likely. The TCR sequence derives from a boy aged 5 to 17 in good health and CMV-seronegative. What was sequenced was PBMCs. V is TRBV21-1 and J is TRBJ1-1. TRBV21-1 is a pseudogene. The CDR3 region is CASRSNSTEAFF. CDR3 nucleotide sequence: TGTGCCAGCAGGTCGAACTCCACTGAAGCTTTCTTT.